This T cell receptor (beta chain) was sequenced for a study of blood T cell repertoires in COVID-19. Study details: Donors in the United States, Italy and Spain gave samples during acute or convalescent COVID-19. PBMCs, B-cell-depleted T cells, or T cells were the source of the cDNA or gDNA that made up the material.

The CDR3 totals 16 residues. J lost 0 bases, V lost 5 bases, and 4 bases had no gene match. Germline V gene sequence: CDR1 SEHNR, CDR2 FQNEAQ (reference sequence). In the original analysis: Estimation of nucleated cell counts was performed using reference gene primer amplification. Using immunoSEQ multiplex PCR, the repertoire was profiled, and TCRdb retains in-frame clones only, with some absent. The D gene and trimming were derived from the DNA, and the V and J assignments and clone size from that table. The table records roughly 66,000 clones, roughly nine tenths of them present only once. The chain is built from TRBV7-9 and TRBJ2-3; 11 bases map to TRBD2. The origin of this receptor is a human donor in a cohort sampled during active COVID-19. The sequencing input was peripheral blood. Here the CDR3 DNA reads TGTGCCAGCAGCCGGAGACTAGCGGGAAGCACAGATACGCAGTATTTT. This encodes CASSRRLAGSTDTQYF.